The 24 T cell receptor beta chains listed next were all sequenced from one sample in a study of response to subunit inactivated influenza vaccine. Each CDR3 protein is one row after TCRdb ran MiXCR on the RT-PCR reads. Of about 780,000 distinct CDR3 sequences listed, about a fifth are singletons. The sample was PBMCs from blood, taken 4 to 6 days after vaccination. The receptors derive from a man aged 50-60 years who received an inactivated influenza vaccine.

This clonotype has a handful of counts. In DNA form, the CDR3 reads TGCGGATGTTGGCTGCCAGGCTCTGGGGCCAACGTCCTGACTTTC. Amino acid sequence: CGCWLPGSGANVLTF. The chain combines TRBV29-1 with TRBJ2-6; D remains ambiguous. CDR1 and CDR2 (germline): SQVTM, ANQGSEA. This CDR3 spans 15 amino acids.

The chain links TRBV10-2 to TRBJ1-5, with D possibly being TRBD1 (5 bases). The germline CDR1 and CDR2 sequences are WSHSY and SAAADI. This CDR3 region has 13 residues. V gave up 7 bases and J gave up 2 bases, with 9 bases separating them. As DNA, the CDR3 is TGCGCCAGCACAATAGGGGGCAATCAGCCCCAGCATTTT. Its translation: CASTIGGNQPQHF.

The chain couples TRBV12-3 or TRBV12-4 to TRBJ1-5; D is unresolved. The CDR3 extends over 13 amino acids. Trimming stripped 5 bases from V and 4 bases from J, with 9 bases between. CDR3 in amino acids: CASSRERNQPQHF. As DNA, the CDR3 is TGTGCCAGCAGTCGAGAGAGGAATCAGCCCCAGCATTTT.

The chain links TRBV25-1 to TRBJ2-7; perhaps TRBD2 as D (5 bases). The V end lost 3 bases, the J end lost 5 bases, and 14 bases lay between the germline ends. The CDR3 extends over 14 amino acids. In germline, CDR1 is MGHDK, CDR2 SYGVNS. The CDR3: CASSETPTGNEQYF. The CDR3 nucleotides read TGTGCCAGCAGTGAGACCCCAACGGGAAACGAGCAGTACTTC.

The chain combines TRBV20-1 with TRBJ1-1; tentative D call: TRBD1 (5 bases). The CDR3 contains 15 residues. Germline values: CDR1 DFQATT, CDR2 SNEGSKA (reference sequence). V was cut by 6 bases and J by 1 base, with 18 bases left in between. The CDR3 spells CSATRSGARNTEAFF. DNA for the CDR3: TGCAGTGCGACTCGAAGCGGGGCAAGGAACACTGAAGCTTTCTTT.

This clonotype was found once. V is TRBV5-1 and J is TRBJ2-3; D gene unclear. The V gene's germline CDR1 is SGHRS and CDR2 YFSETQ. Trimming removed 4 bases at V and 2 bases at J, with 11 bases between. The CDR3 length is 14 residues. This CDR3 is CASSPRVTTDTQYF. The CDR3, as DNA: TGCGCCAGCAGCCCCCGGGTTACCACAGATACGCAGTATTTT.

This clonotype was seen a few times. CDR3 DNA: TGTGCCAGCAGCCCCGACTGGGCGAGCAATCAGCCCCAGCATTTT. Protein sequence: CASSPDWASNQPQHF. The rearrangement uses TRBV6-1 and TRBJ1-5; D gene ambiguous. Germline V gene sequence: CDR1 MNHNS, CDR2 SASEGT. This CDR3 has 15 residues. V lost 6 bases and J lost 1, with 13 bases in between.

The CDR3 DNA reads TGTGCCAGCAGCTTAATGGGCAGGGCAGGGGCTGACGAGCAGTACTTC. Protein product: CASSLMGRAGADEQYF. The chain joins TRBV7-3 to TRBJ2-7; TRBD1 is a possible D gene (6 bases). Deletions cut 1 base from V and 5 bases from J, with 18 bases between. The V gene's germline CDR1 is SGHTA and CDR2 FQGTGA. The CDR3 length is 16 residues.

The chain uses TRBV6-5 and TRBJ2-3; 16 positions agree with TRBD2. Germline V gives CDR1 MNHEY, CDR2 SVGAGI. The CDR3 sequence is 16 residues long. J lost 8 bases, V lost 4 bases, and 6 bases had no gene match. CDR3 residues: CASSSGLAGGPGTQYF. DNA for the CDR3: TGTGCCAGCAGTTCGGGACTAGCGGGAGGGCCGGGTACGCAGTATTTT.

The V gene is TRBV5-1, the J gene TRBJ2-2, with D perhaps matching TRBD1 (6 bases). CDR3 length: 13 residues. Germline loops: CDR1 SGHRS, CDR2 YFSETQ. With 3 bases removed from V and 4 bases from J, the gap between germline ends came to 7 bases. The CDR3 DNA reads as TGCGCCAGCAGCTGGGGGCCCACCGGGGAGCTGTTTTTT. This encodes CASSWGPTGELFF.

CDR3 amino acids: CASSVAGFSSYNEQFF. In DNA, the CDR3 is TGTGCCAGCTCTGTAGCGGGTTTCAGCTCCTACAATGAGCAGTTCTTC. This chain uses TRBV7-8 with TRBJ2-1; 7 bases align to TRBD2. Germline CDR1 SGHVS, CDR2 FQNEAQ. With 8 bases clipped from V and 0 bases from J, the junction kept 10 bases outside the gene matches. The CDR3 loop spans 16 amino acids.

This clonotype was seen only a few times. This chain uses TRBV20-1 with TRBJ2-2; TRBD2 is a possible D gene (6 bases). V was trimmed by 5 bases and J by 0 bases, leaving 13 bases between them. This CDR3 is 15 amino acids long. Per the germline V gene, CDR1 is DFQATT and CDR2 is SNEGSKA (reference sequence). CDR3 coding DNA: TGCAGTGCTCCAGAGACTAGATCGAACACCGGGGAGCTGTTTTTT. Amino acids: CSAPETRSNTGELFF.

The V call is TRBV7-3, the J call TRBJ1-1; D gene ambiguous. V lost 2 bases to trimming and J lost 1 base, with 11 bases between them. CDR3 length equals 15 residues. CDR1 and CDR2 from the germline V gene are SGHTA and FQGTGA. The CDR3 region has the DNA TGTGCCAGCAGCTTAGTCGGGCAGTCGAACACTGAAGCTTTCTTT. This gives the protein CASSLVGQSNTEAFF.

This clonotype came up a few times. The V gene is TRBV20-1, the J gene TRBJ1-2, with TRBD1 identical over 9 bases. The junction had 13 bases not matched to a gene; V was cut back by 3 bases and J by 2 bases. Germline-derived CDR1 and CDR2 are DFQATT and SNEGSKA (reference sequence). This CDR3 contains 17 residues. CDR3: CSARGGWVGQGNYGYTF. CDR3 nucleotides: TGCAGTGCTAGGGGAGGTTGGGTGGGACAGGGAAACTATGGCTACACCTTC.

The chain couples TRBV9 to TRBJ1-2; D not resolved. Germline CDR1 SGDLS, CDR2 YYNGEE. The V and J ends lost 4 bases and 0 bases respectively, with 13 bases between them. This CDR3 region has 15 residues. CDR3 amino acids: CASSPWQDANYGYTF. CDR3 nucleotide sequence: TGTGCCAGCAGCCCCTGGCAGGACGCTAACTATGGCTACACCTTC.

CDR3 DNA sequence: TGCAGCGCCGACAGGGGATGGGGCACAGATACGCAGTATTTT. Translating gives CSADRGWGTDTQYF. The rearrangement uses TRBV29-1 and TRBJ2-3; 8 bases are shared with TRBD1. V was pared by 7 bases and J by 1 base, with 7 bases of the junction left unmatched. CDR1 is SQVTM and CDR2 is ANQGSEA in the germline V gene. The CDR3 is 14 residues long.

This clonotype was recorded a few times. The chain joins TRBV29-1 to TRBJ2-6; D ambiguous. This CDR3 region has 14 residues. Looked up from germline, CDR1 is SQVTM and CDR2 is ANQGSEA. This chain's CDR3 is CSGLEVSGANVLTF. In nucleotides, the CDR3 is TGCAGTGGCCTCGAGGTCTCTGGGGCCAACGTCCTGACTTTC.

This clonotype was seen a handful of times. The chain links TRBV5-1 to TRBJ2-7; TRBD1 matches 8 bases. The CDR3 loop spans 14 amino acids. V dropped 3 bases and J dropped 3; count of bases not matched to a gene: 5. The V gene's germline CDR1 is SGHRS and CDR2 YFSETQ. CDR3 in DNA: TGCGCCAGCAGCTCCCGACAGGGGCGCTACGAGCAGTACTTC. Encoded protein: CASSSRQGRYEQYF.

This clonotype was recorded a few times. This rearrangement joins TRBV7-9 to TRBJ1-5, with a weak D call TRBD1 (5 bases). The ends were cut back, 3 bases at V and 3 bases at J, with 12 bases in the middle. Per the germline V gene, CDR1 is SEHNR and CDR2 is FQNEAQ (reference sequence). The CDR3 loop spans 15 amino acids. The CDR3 is CASSLGRGYNQPQHF. CDR3 bases: TGTGCCAGCAGCTTGGGACGAGGTTACAATCAGCCCCAGCATTTT.

Ten or more counts support this clonotype. The chain has TRBV4-1 and TRBJ1-6, with no clear D. Germline assignment: CDR1 MGHRA and CDR2 YSYEKL. The CDR3 totals 14 residues. The V end lost 0 bases, the J end lost 7 bases, and 7 bases lay between the germline ends. The CDR3 sequence is CASSQEWGNSPLHF. CDR3 nucleotides: TGCGCCAGCAGCCAAGAGTGGGGAAATTCACCCCTCCACTTT.

Only a few counts were recorded for this clonotype. The chain recombines TRBV6-2 or TRBV6-3 with TRBJ1-5, with unresolved D. From germline, CDR1 is MNHEY and CDR2 SVGEGT. The V end was cut by 2 bases, the J end by 1 base, with 15 bases between. This CDR3 is built from 17 residues. CDR3 nucleotide sequence: TGTGCCAGCAGTTACAAGGTGGGAATCCTGAGCAATCAGCCCCAGCATTTT. The encoded protein is CASSYKVGILSNQPQHF.

This clonotype showed up many times. DNA of the CDR3: TGCAGCGTTGTAACAGGGGGCACTGAAGCTTTCTTT. This codes for CSVVTGGTEAFF. The chain couples TRBV29-1 to TRBJ1-1; 8 bases match TRBD1. Germline values: CDR1 SQVTM, CDR2 ANQGSEA. V shed 4 bases and J 4 bases; nucleotides not matched to a gene: 2. The CDR3 length is 12 residues.

The genes are TRBV15 and TRBJ2-7, with D possibly TRBD1 on 5 matching bases. The germline V gene has CDR1 LNHNV and CDR2 YYDKDF (reference sequence). The CDR3 has 14 amino acids. The germline V and J ends were trimmed by 0 bases and 1 base, with 7 bases remaining between them. CDR3 loop: CATSREQVSYEQYF. CDR3 bases: TGTGCCACCAGCAGAGAACAGGTATCCTACGAGCAGTACTTC.

The rearrangement uses TRBV20-1 and TRBJ2-7, with 8 bases aligning to TRBD1. The CDR3 is 16 amino acids. V lost 0 bases and J lost 0; bases outside the gene matches: 7. Germline V CDR1 and CDR2: DFQATT, SNEGSKA (reference sequence). CDR3 sequence (DNA): TGCAGTGCTAGAGAACTTAGGACAGGGAGCTCCTACGAGCAGTACTTC. Its translation is CSARELRTGSSYEQYF.